Listed below are T cell receptor beta chains from one sample, sequenced in a study of T cell responses to AZD1222 COVID-19 vaccine. Using immunoSEQ multiplex PCR, the repertoire was profiled, and TCRdb retains in-frame clones only, with some absent. The sample includes about 140,000 clones, 80% to 95% of them seen just once. The input for sequencing was peripheral blood, taken on day 0 of AZD1222 vaccination. The receptors shown here come from an adult in good health. Each CDR3 is given with its conserved first and last residue. The D gene is left open where the match is weak. Clone size is shown for a subset of rows, as once, few, many or a class of expanded clone.

CDR3aa,CDR3nt,d_gene,v_gene,abundance,j_gene
CAWNLGQGKQYF,TGTGCCTGGAATCTGGGACAGGGAAAGCAGTACTTC,TRBD1,TRBV30,-,TRBJ2-7
CASSPRGGKVGYTF,TGCGCCAGCAGCCCGAGAGGTGGTAAGGTCGGCTACACCTTC,-,TRBV4-1,-,TRBJ1-2
CASSRGTGVGELFF,TGTGCCAGCAGCAGAGGGACAGGGGTCGGGGAGCTGTTTTTT,TRBD1,TRBV7-3,once,TRBJ2-2
CASSFPGSRGYTF,TGTGCCAGCAGCTTTCCGGGATCGCGAGGCTACACCTTC,-,TRBV5-6,once,TRBJ1-2
CASSELRDRGALNTEAFF,TGTGCCAGCAGTGAACTCCGGGACAGGGGGGCCCTCAACACTGAAGCTTTCTTT,TRBD1,TRBV6-1,once,TRBJ1-1
CASSSPAGLENSPLHF,TGCGCCAGCAGCTCTCCGGCGGGGTTAGAGAATTCACCCCTCCACTTT,-,TRBV5-1,-,TRBJ1-6
CASSADARLNPYEQYF,TGTGCCAGCAGCGCGGACGCGAGACTTAACCCCTACGAGCAGTACTTC,-,TRBV5-4,-,TRBJ2-7
CASRPKTGTDTQYF,TGCGCCAGCCGACCTAAGACAGGCACAGATACGCAGTATTTT,-,TRBV5-1,-,TRBJ2-3
CSASMAQNQPQHF,TGCAGTGCTAGTATGGCTCAGAATCAGCCCCAGCATTTT,-,TRBV20-1,-,TRBJ1-5
CASSGLRLAGGPNEQFF,TGTGCCAGCAGCGGATTGCGCCTAGCGGGAGGGCCCAATGAGCAGTTCTTC,TRBD2,TRBV2,-,TRBJ2-1
CASSGDRGLHTEAFF,TGCGCCAGCAGCGGGGACAGGGGGCTTCATACTGAAGCTTTCTTT,TRBD1,TRBV5-1,-,TRBJ1-1
CASSFIQRSNNEQFF,TGTGCCAGCAGTTTCATCCAGCGGTCTAACAATGAGCAGTTCTTC,-,TRBV28,-,TRBJ2-1
CASSYLSGTSGSSYEQYF,TGCGCCAGCAGCTACTTATCAGGGACTAGCGGGAGCTCCTACGAGCAGTACTTC,TRBD2,TRBV5-1,-,TRBJ2-7
CASSLTRDSRQFF,TGTGCCAGCAGCTTAACCCGGGACTCAAGGCAGTTCTTC,-,TRBV13,-,TRBJ2-1
CASSSGLAGPNEQFF,TGTGCCAGCAGCTCTGGACTAGCGGGACCCAATGAGCAGTTCTTC,TRBD2,TRBV7-6,-,TRBJ2-1
CASSLRQGSSQPQHF,TGTGCCAGCAGCCTCCGACAGGGGTCCTCTCAGCCCCAGCATTTT,TRBD1,TRBV28,-,TRBJ1-5
CASSLGGLRQETQYF,TGTGCCAGCAGCTTAGGGGGGCTGAGGCAAGAGACCCAGTACTTC,-,TRBV13,-,TRBJ2-5
CASSSDGQPNQPQHF,TGCGCCAGCAGCTCCGATGGACAGCCCAATCAGCCCCAGCATTTT,-,TRBV5-1,once,TRBJ1-5
CASGVGSSETQYF,TGTGCCAGCGGGGTCGGGAGTTCAGAGACCCAGTACTTC,-,TRBV2,-,TRBJ2-5
CASSQVNTEAFF,TGCGCCAGCAGCCAAGTGAACACTGAAGCTTTCTTT,-,TRBV4-1,-,TRBJ1-1
CASSLRQGARGYTF,TGTGCCAGCAGCCTTCGACAGGGGGCAAGGGGCTACACCTTC,TRBD1,TRBV6-5,-,TRBJ1-2
CASSLDRDHYEQYF,TGTGCTAGCAGCTTAGACAGGGATCACTACGAGCAGTACTTC,TRBD1,TRBV7-7,-,TRBJ2-7
CASSLGERTGTSQETQYF,TGTGCCAGCAGCTTAGGGGAGAGGACAGGGACCTCGCAAGAGACCCAGTACTTC,TRBD1,TRBV11-2,-,TRBJ2-5
CASSPLGSGSTGELFF,TGTGCCAGCAGCCCCCTGGGTAGCGGGAGTACCGGGGAGCTGTTTTTT,TRBD2,TRBV7-3,-,TRBJ2-2
CASSFTPGANEQFF,TGCGCCAGCAGCTTCACACCTGGGGCCAATGAGCAGTTCTTC,-,TRBV5-1,-,TRBJ2-1
CASSYPTRGVETQYF,TGTGCCAGCAGTTACCCGACGAGAGGGGTAGAGACCCAGTACTTC,-,TRBV6-2/TRBV6-3,-,TRBJ2-5
CASTPPGRGFDEQFF,TGTGCCAGCACGCCGCCGGGCAGGGGGTTCGATGAGCAGTTCTTC,TRBD1,TRBV5-4,-,TRBJ2-1
CASSLNLNTEAFF,TGTGCCAGCAGTTTAAATTTGAACACTGAAGCTTTCTTT,-,TRBV27,-,TRBJ1-1
CASSQGLRGTYEQYF,TGTGCCAGCAGCCAAGGTCTCCGGGGCACCTACGAGCAGTACTTC,-,TRBV14,once,TRBJ2-7
CASSLKTRGFSGANVLTF,TGTGCCAGCAGTTTAAAGACTAGGGGTTTCTCTGGGGCCAACGTCCTGACTTTC,-,TRBV27,-,TRBJ2-6
CASSSIGTAQNEQYF,TGTGCCAGCAGCTCGATCGGGACCGCTCAAAACGAGCAGTACTTC,-,TRBV7-9,-,TRBJ2-7
CASSSNSNGELFF,TGCGCCAGCAGCTCCAACTCGAACGGGGAGCTGTTTTTT,-,TRBV5-1,-,TRBJ2-2
CASSGGSTGVEAFF,TGTGCCAGCAGTGGAGGATCGACAGGGGTTGAAGCTTTCTTT,TRBD1,TRBV9,-,TRBJ1-1
CASSGRLARDEQFF,TGTGCCAGCAGTGGGAGACTAGCGCGGGATGAGCAGTTCTTC,TRBD2,TRBV6-2/TRBV6-3,-,TRBJ2-1
CAWSRDRVATSNQPQHF,TGTGCCTGGAGCCGGGACAGGGTTGCGACTAGCAATCAGCCCCAGCATTTT,TRBD1,TRBV30,-,TRBJ1-5
CASHAVSVVGYTF,TGTGCCAGTCACGCGGTCTCAGTCGTTGGCTACACCTTC,-,TRBV6-5,-,TRBJ1-2
CASSQGFTGVNTGELFF,TGTGCCAGCAGCCAAGGGTTTACAGGGGTGAACACCGGGGAGCTGTTTTTT,TRBD1,TRBV3-1/TRBV3-2,-,TRBJ2-2
CASSPDSNSNQPQHF,TGCGCCAGCAGTCCTGACAGCAATAGCAATCAGCCCCAGCATTTT,-,TRBV4-1,once,TRBJ1-5
CASSPRSGRGYEQFF,TGTGCCAGCAGTCCCCGGAGCGGGAGAGGTTATGAGCAGTTCTTC,TRBD2,TRBV6-6,-,TRBJ2-1
CASSEKAFTPQETQYF,TGTGCCAGCAGTGAGAAAGCCTTTACCCCCCAAGAGACCCAGTACTTC,-,TRBV2,-,TRBJ2-5
CASSFDRSSYNEQFF,TGTGCCAGCAGCTTCGACCGTAGCTCCTACAATGAGCAGTTCTTC,-,TRBV7-2,-,TRBJ2-1
CASSSTLQGYEQYF,TGTGCCAGCAGCTCTACCTTACAGGGGTACGAGCAGTACTTC,TRBD1,TRBV5-5,-,TRBJ2-7
CSAREGETQYF,TGCAGTGCTAGAGAGGGGGAGACCCAGTACTTC,-,TRBV20-1,-,TRBJ2-5
CASSPSGYSSYEQYF,TGTGCCAGCAGTCCTAGCGGGTACAGCTCCTACGAGCAGTACTTC,TRBD2,TRBV4-2,-,TRBJ2-7
CASSFSGLGTGGYPLHF,TGTGCCAGCAGTTTTTCAGGCTTGGGGACAGGGGGTTATCCCCTCCACTTT,TRBD1,TRBV28,-,TRBJ1-6
CASSRDRAGYGYTF,TGTGCCAGTAGTCGCGACAGAGCTGGCTATGGCTACACCTTC,-,TRBV19,-,TRBJ1-2